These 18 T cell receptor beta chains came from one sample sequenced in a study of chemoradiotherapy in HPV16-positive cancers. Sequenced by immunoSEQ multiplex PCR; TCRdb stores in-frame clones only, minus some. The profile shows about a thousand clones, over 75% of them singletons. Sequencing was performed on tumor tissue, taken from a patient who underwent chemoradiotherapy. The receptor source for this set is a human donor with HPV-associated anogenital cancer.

The CDR3 is CASSTGQVGEKLFF. The DNA of the CDR3 is TGCGCCAGCAGCACTGGACAGGTTGGCGAAAAACTGTTTTTT. This chain links TRBV5-1 with TRBJ1-4; 7 nucleotides align to TRBD1. Looked up from germline, CDR1 is SGHRS and CDR2 is YFSETQ. The CDR3 contains 14 residues. Trimming at V came to 4 bases and at J to 8 bases, leaving 8 bases not matched to a gene.

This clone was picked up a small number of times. CDR3 protein: CASSSTSHEQYF. The DNA for the CDR3 is TGCGCCAGCAGCTCAACTAGCCACGAGCAGTACTTC. The chain is built from TRBV5-1 and TRBJ2-7; tentatively, D is TRBD2 (6 bases). This CDR3 comprises 12 residues. V was cut by 3 bases and J by 5 bases, with 9 bases left in between. Looked up from germline, CDR1 is SGHRS and CDR2 is YFSETQ.

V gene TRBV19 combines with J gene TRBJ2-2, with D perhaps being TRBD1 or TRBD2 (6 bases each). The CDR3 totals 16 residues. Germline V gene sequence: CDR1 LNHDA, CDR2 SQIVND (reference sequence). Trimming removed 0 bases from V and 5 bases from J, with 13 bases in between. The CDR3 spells CASSIDLGGETGELFF. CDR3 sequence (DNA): TGTGCCAGTAGTATAGATTTGGGGGGCGAAACCGGGGAGCTGTTTTTT.

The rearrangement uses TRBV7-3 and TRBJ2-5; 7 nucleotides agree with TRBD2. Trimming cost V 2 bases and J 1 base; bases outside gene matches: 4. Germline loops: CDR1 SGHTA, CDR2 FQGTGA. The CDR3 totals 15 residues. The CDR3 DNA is TGTGCCAGCAGCTTACGAAGCGGGGCCCAAGAGACCCAGTACTTC. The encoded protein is CASSLRSGAQETQYF.

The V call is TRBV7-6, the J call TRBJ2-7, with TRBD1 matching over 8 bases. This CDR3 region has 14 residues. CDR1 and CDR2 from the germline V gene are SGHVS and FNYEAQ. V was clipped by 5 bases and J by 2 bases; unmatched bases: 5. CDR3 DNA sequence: TGTGCCAGCAGCATCGGGACAGGTCCCTACGAGCAGTACTTC. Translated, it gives CASSIGTGPYEQYF.

CDR3: CAISEYGTGNGYTF. The CDR3 nucleotides read TGTGCCATCAGTGAGTACGGGACAGGGAATGGCTACACCTTC. V is TRBV10-3 and J is TRBJ1-2, with 9 bases that match TRBD1. Germline V gene lookup returns CDR1 ENHRY and CDR2 SYGVKD. The CDR3 is made up of 14 amino acids. V gave up 1 base and J gave up 6 bases; unmatched junction bases: 3.

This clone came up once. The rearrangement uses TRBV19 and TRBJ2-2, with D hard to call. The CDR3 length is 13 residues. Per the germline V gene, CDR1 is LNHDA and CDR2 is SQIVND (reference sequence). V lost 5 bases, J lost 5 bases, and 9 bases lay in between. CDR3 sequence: CASSAWGTGELFF. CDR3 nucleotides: TGTGCCAGTAGTGCCTGGGGAACCGGGGAGCTGTTTTTT. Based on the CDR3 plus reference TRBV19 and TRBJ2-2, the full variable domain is DGGITQSPKYLFRKEGQNVTLSCEQNLNHDAMYWYRQDPGQGLRLIYYSQIVNDFQKGDIAEGYSVSREKKESFPLTVTSAQKNPTAFYLCASSAWGTGELFFGEGSRLTVL.

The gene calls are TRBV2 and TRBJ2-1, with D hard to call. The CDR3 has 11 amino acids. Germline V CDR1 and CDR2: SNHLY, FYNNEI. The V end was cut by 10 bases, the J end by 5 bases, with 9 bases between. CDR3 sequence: CATPRDNEQFF. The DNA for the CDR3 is TGTGCCACCCCTCGGGACAATGAGCAGTTCTTC.

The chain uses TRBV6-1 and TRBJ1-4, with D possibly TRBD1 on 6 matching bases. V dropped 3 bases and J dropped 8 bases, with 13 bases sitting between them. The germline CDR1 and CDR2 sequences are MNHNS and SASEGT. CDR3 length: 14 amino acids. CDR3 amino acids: CASSERGLGEKLFF. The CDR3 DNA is TGTGCCAGCAGTGAGAGGGGGTTAGGGGAAAAACTGTTTTTT.

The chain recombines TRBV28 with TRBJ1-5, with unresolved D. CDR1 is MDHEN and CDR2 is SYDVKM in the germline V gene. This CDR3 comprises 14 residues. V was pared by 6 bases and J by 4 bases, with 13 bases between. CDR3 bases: TGTGCCAGCAGCCCACCGGGAGAAAATCAGCCCCAGCATTTT. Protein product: CASSPPGENQPQHF.

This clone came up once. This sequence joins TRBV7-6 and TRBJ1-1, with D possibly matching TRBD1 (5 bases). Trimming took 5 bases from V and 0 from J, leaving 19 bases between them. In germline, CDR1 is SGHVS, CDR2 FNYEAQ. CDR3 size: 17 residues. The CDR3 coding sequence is TGTGCCAGCAGCCCTCTCAGGGTGGGGCTCATGAACACTGAAGCTTTCTTT. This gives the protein CASSPLRVGLMNTEAFF.

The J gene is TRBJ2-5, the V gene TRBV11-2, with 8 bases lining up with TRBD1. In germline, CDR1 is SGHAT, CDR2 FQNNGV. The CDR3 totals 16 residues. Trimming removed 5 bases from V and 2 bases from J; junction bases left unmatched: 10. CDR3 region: CASSARRGRGQETQYF. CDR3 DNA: TGTGCCAGCAGCGCCCGCAGGGGGCGAGGGCAAGAGACCCAGTACTTC.

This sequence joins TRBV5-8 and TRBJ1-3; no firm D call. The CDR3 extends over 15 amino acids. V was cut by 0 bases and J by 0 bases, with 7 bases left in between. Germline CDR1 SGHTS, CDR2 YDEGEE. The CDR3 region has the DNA TGTGCCAGCAGCTTGGGGAGGAGCTCTGGAAACACCATATATTTT. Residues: CASSLGRSSGNTIYF.

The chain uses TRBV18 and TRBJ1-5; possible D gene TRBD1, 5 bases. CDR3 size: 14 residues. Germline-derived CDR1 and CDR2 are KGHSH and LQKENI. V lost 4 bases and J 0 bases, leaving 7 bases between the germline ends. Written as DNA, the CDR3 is TGTGCCAGCTCACAGGGGAATAGCAATCAGCCCCAGCATTTT. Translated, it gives CASSQGNSNQPQHF.

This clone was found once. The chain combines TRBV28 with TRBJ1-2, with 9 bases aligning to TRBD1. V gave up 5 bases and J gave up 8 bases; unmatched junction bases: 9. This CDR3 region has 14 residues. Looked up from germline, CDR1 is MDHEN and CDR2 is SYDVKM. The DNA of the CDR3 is TGTGCCAGCAGTCCCTTACAGGGGGCGGGGGGCTACACCTTC. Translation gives CASSPLQGAGGYTF.

The CDR3 nucleotides read TGTGCCAGCAGCTTAGTTCGGAGCGGTACGCAGTATTTT. Protein: CASSLVRSGTQYF. This chain uses TRBV7-3 with TRBJ2-3, with D possibly matching TRBD2 (5 bases). Trimming removed 2 bases from V and 8 bases from J, with 11 bases in between. Germline loops: CDR1 SGHTA, CDR2 FQGTGA. The CDR3 runs to 13 residues.

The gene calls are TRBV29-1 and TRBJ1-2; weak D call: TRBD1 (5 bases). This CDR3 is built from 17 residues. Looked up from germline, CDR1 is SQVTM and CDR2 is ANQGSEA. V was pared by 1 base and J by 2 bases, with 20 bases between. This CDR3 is CSVEGRGAGRTNYGYTF. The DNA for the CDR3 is TGCAGCGTTGAAGGAAGGGGAGCAGGTCGAACAAACTATGGCTACACCTTC.

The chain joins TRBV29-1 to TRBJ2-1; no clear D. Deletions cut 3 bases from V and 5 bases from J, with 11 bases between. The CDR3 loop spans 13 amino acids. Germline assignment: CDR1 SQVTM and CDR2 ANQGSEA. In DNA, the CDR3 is TGCAGCGTTGAGGCATGGCAGGACAATGAGCAGTTCTTC. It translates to CSVEAWQDNEQFF.